Included here is one T cell receptor beta chain sequence, with context. What it binds is not known. Libraries were prepared by immunoSEQ multiplex PCR; TCRdb keeps only in-frame clonotypes and omits some of them. The table records 50,000 to 65,000 clones, around 90% of them present only once. The data derive from a study of cytomegalovirus exposure and HLA in healthy donors. Study outcomes and limitations: The investigators catalogued 150 or so TCR beta chains as cytomegalovirus-associated. The study found most TCR sequences rare, yet found some public TCRs in many donors. Researchers reported that a few CMV-associated chains were confirmed in vitro as CMV antigen-specific. Clusters of TCRs from the first cohort tended to co-occur in the 110 or so validation repertoires (as a later analysis found).

In germline, CDR1 is SGHAT, CDR2 FQNNGV. CDR3 size: 17 residues. The V gene lost 1 base and the J gene lost 0 bases, with 13 bases spanning the gap. V and J are TRBV11-2 and TRBJ1-3; D is undetermined. This TCR was sampled from a woman between 18 and 30 years old in good health and CMV-seropositive. Sample: PBMCs. The CDR3 nucleotides are TGTGCCAGCAGCTTAGTGCTGACACCTCGCTCTGGAAACACCATATATTTT. This gives the protein CASSLVLTPRSGNTIYF.